This T cell receptor beta chain was sequenced in a study of CD8 T cells in Susac syndrome. With random hexamers, roughly 0.5 to 1 ug RNA was reverse transcribed. TCRdb passed the immunoSEQ multiplex PCR reads through MiXCR, listing each CDR3 protein once. The repertoire holds some 130,000 distinct CDR3 sequences, with around 91% as singletons. This TCR came from a human donor with multiple sclerosis. Input material: CD8+ T cells from PBMCs.

CDR3 DNA: TGTGCCAGTAGTATACGGATAGCCGGCCTCATAGAGGGGAACACTGAAGCTTTCTTT. Protein: CASSIRIAGLIEGNTEAFF. This chain uses TRBV19 with TRBJ1-1; D unresolved. From germline, CDR1 is LNHDA and CDR2 SQIVND (reference sequence). The CDR3 is 19 residues long. V lost 2 bases to trimming and J lost 1 base, with 23 bases between them.